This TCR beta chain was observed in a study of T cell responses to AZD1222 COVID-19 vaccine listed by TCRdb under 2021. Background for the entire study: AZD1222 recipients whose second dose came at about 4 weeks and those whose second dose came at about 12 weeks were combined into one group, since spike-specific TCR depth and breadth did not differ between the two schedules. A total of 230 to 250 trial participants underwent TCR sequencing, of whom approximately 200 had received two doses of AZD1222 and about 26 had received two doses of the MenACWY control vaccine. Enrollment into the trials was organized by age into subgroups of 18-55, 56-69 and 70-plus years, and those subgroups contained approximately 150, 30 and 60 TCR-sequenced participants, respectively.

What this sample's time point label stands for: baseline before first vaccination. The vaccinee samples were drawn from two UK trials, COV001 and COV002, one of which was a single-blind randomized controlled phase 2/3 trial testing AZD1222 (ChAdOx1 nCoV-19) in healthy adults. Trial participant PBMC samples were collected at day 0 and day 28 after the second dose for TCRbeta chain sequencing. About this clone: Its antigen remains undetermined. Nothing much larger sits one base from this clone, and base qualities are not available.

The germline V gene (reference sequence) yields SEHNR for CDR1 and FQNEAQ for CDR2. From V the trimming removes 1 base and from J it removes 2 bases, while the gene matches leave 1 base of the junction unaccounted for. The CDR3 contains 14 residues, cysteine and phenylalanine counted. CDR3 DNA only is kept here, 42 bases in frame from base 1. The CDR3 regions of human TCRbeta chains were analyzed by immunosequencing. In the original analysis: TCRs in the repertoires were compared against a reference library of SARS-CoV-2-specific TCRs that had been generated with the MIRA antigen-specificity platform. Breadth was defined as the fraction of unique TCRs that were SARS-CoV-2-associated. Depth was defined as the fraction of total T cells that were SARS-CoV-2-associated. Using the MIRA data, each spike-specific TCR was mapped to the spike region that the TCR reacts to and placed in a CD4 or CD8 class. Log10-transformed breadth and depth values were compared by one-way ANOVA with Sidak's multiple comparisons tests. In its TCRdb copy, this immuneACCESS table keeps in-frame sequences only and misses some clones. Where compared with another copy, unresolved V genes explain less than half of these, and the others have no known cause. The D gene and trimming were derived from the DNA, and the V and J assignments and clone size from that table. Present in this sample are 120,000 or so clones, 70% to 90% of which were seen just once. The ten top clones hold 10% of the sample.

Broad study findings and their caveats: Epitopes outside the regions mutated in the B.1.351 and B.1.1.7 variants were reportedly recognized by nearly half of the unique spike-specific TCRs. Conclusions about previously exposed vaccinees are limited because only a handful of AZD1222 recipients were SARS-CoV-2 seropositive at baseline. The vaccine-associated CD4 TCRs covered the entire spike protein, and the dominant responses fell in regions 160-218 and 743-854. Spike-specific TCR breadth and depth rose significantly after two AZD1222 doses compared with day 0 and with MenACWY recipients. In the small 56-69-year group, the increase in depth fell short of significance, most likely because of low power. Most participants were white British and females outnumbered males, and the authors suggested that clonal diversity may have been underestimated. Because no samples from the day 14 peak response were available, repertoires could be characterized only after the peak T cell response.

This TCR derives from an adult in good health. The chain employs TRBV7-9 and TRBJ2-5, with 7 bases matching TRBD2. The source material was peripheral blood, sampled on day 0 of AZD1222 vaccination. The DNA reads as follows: TGTGCCAGCAGCTTAGTGGGGGGGCAAGAGACCCAGTACTTC. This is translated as CASSLVGGQETQYF. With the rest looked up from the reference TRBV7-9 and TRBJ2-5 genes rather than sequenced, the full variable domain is DTGVSQNPRHKITKRGQNVTFRCDPISEHNRLYWYRQTLGQGPEFLTYFQNEAQLEKSRLLSDRFSAERPKGSFSTLEIQRTEQGDSAMYLCASSLVGGQETQYFGPGTRLLVL.